This TCR beta chain came from a study of vaccination and CD4 T cells after COVID-19. This clonotype was counted a few times. The target antigen is unknown. The V gene lost 0 bases and the J gene lost 7 bases, with 7 bases spanning the gap. Germline lookup yields CDR1 SGHDT and CDR2 YYEEEE. This CDR3 has 13 residues. Treatment reported: 10-day PBMC culture with coronavirus spike peptide pools or control peptides (ViraFEST assay). Wells contained 1.9 million or so PBMCs each, and these were cultured with 8.5 to 10 IU/ml IL-2 and 9 to 10 ug/ml peptide pools. Regarding the study as a whole: The great majority, 304 of 307 vaccine-specific clones, proved spike mono-reactive in convalescent patients.

The study sequenced cultured CD4+ T cell DNA using the Oncomine TCR Beta short-read assay. TCRdb re-called the PCR reads with MiXCR, one entry per CDR3 protein. The repertoire holds some 10,000 distinct CDR3 sequences, with roughly 42% as singletons. The clonotype was recovered from a human donor who had recovered from COVID-19. What was sequenced was CD4+ T cells from blood, cultured in vitro. This chain connects TRBV5-6 to TRBJ2-2; D might be TRBD1 (5 bases). Written as DNA, the CDR3 is TGTGCCAGCAGCTTGGTTAGGGGCGGGGAGCTGTTTTTT. This sequence encodes CASSLVRGGELFF.